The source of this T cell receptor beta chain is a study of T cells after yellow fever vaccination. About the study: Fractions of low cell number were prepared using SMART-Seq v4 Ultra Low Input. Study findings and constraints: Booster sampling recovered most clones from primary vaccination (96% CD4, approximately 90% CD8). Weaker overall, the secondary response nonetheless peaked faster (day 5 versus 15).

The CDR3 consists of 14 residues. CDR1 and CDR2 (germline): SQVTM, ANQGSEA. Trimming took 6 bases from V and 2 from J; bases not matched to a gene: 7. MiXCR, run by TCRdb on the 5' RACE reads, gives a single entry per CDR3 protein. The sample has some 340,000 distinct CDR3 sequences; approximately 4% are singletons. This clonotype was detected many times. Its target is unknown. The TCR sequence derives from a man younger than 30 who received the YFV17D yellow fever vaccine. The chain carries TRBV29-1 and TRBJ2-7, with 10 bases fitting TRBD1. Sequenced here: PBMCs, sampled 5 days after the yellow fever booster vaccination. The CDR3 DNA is TGCAGCGTGGGGGGCGGGACAGGGGCCTACGAGCAGTACTTC. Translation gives CSVGGGTGAYEQYF.